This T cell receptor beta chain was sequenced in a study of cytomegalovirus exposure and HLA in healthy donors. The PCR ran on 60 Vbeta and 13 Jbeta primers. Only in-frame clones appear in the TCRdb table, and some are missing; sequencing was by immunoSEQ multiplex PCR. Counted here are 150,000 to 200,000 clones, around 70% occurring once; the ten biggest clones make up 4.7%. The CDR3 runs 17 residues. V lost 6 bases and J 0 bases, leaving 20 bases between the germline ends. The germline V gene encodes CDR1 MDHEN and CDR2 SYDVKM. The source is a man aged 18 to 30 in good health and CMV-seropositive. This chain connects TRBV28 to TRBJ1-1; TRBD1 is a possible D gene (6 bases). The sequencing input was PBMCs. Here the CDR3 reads CASRLDRFRRMNTEAFF. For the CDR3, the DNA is TGTGCCAGCAGGCTCGACAGGTTCCGTCGGATGAACACTGAAGCTTTCTTT.